This T cell receptor (beta chain) is from a study of Ad26.COV2.S vaccination and SARS-CoV-2 variants. Study-wide context: The donor participated in the COV1001 trial, in its Ad26.COV2.S arm. Recipients of Ad26.COV2.S got it intramuscularly, once or twice 56 days apart.

Profiling relied on immunoSEQ multiplex PCR, and the TCRdb table lists in-frame clones only, not all of them. The table shows about half a million clones, with around 89% occurring only once. Looked up from germline, CDR1 is SGDLS and CDR2 is YYNGEE. The CDR3 length is 20 residues. J gave up 1 base and V 3 bases, and 14 bases lay outside the gene matches. Points from the study as a whole: In vaccinated individuals, spike-specific CD8+ and CD4+ T cell responses reportedly displayed substantial breadth. Estimates derived from TCR breadth and depth analyses may have underestimated total T cell responses.

On this clone itself: The antigen is not known.

Treatment in this sample: roughly 19 received Ad26.COV2.S at low or high dose, single or two shots; roughly five received placebo; per-sample allocation not given. At day 63 after the first vaccine or placebo injection, samples were drawn. The chain links TRBV9 to TRBJ2-6; the match to TRBD1 covers 9 bases. This TCR was recovered from a person aged 18-60 years who received the Ad26.COV2.S COVID-19 vaccine or a placebo. The starting material was peripheral blood, obtained in a trial of Ad26.COV2.S vaccine versus placebo. As DNA, the CDR3 is TGTGCCAGCAGCGGCTGGGTCGGGAGACAGGGGGTTTCTGGGGCCAACGTCCTGACTTTC. This sequence encodes CASSGWVGRQGVSGANVLTF.